A selection of T cell receptor beta chains follows, all from one sample in a study of cytomegalovirus exposure and HLA in healthy donors. Sequencing was performed with immunoSEQ multiplex PCR; in TCRdb, only in-frame clones are kept and a portion is missing. There are more than 95,000 clones in the sample; 70% to 90% occur only once, and 15% to 20% lies in the top ten. The source material was PBMCs. These receptors all come from a man younger than 30 in good health and CMV-seropositive. Both conserved end residues are part of each CDR3. The order of the fields is clone size, D gene, V gene, J gene, CDR3 protein, CDR3 DNA. D genes are given only for firm matches. Some rows mark clone size as missing; the rest say once, few, many or name a class of expanded clone.

clone_size: -
d_call: -
v_call: TRBV4-1
j_call: TRBJ1-4
cdr3_aa: CASSQVLRGMWGTNEKLFF
cdr3_nt: TGCGCCAGCAGCCAAGTTCTCAGGGGTATGTGGGGTACTAATGAAAAACTGTTTTTT

clone_size: -
d_call: -
v_call: TRBV11-2
j_call: TRBJ1-4
cdr3_aa: CASSTPGRGNEKLFF
cdr3_nt: TGTGCCAGCAGCACTCCGGGACGGGGGAATGAAAAACTGTTTTTT

clone_size: few
d_call: -
v_call: TRBV6-5
j_call: TRBJ2-7
cdr3_aa: CASSYRQASDEQYF
cdr3_nt: TGTGCCAGCAGTTACCGACAGGCTTCCGACGAGCAGTACTTC

clone_size: -
d_call: -
v_call: TRBV10-3
j_call: TRBJ2-7
cdr3_aa: CATAPGSYEQYF
cdr3_nt: TGTGCCACCGCCCCAGGGTCCTACGAGCAGTACTTC

clone_size: -
d_call: TRBD1
v_call: TRBV11-3
j_call: TRBJ2-2
cdr3_aa: CASSRDSPANTGELFF
cdr3_nt: TGTGCCAGCAGCCGGGACAGCCCTGCGAACACCGGGGAGCTGTTTTTT

clone_size: few
d_call: -
v_call: TRBV9
j_call: TRBJ1-4
cdr3_aa: CASSADGDEKLFF
cdr3_nt: TGTGCCAGCAGCGCCGACGGGGATGAAAAACTGTTTTTT

clone_size: -
d_call: -
v_call: TRBV30
j_call: TRBJ1-1
cdr3_aa: CAWSPQGVRAFF
cdr3_nt: TGTGCCTGGAGTCCACAGGGAGTGAGAGCTTTCTTT

clone_size: once
d_call: -
v_call: TRBV30
j_call: TRBJ1-1
cdr3_aa: CAWSGQPNTEAFF
cdr3_nt: TGTGCCTGGAGTGGACAGCCGAACACTGAAGCTTTCTTT

clone_size: -
d_call: -
v_call: TRBV7-6
j_call: TRBJ2-2
cdr3_aa: CASSPDWASVGELFF
cdr3_nt: TGTGCCAGCAGCCCGGACTGGGCGTCAGTCGGGGAGCTGTTTTTT

clone_size: -
d_call: -
v_call: TRBV29-1
j_call: TRBJ1-6
cdr3_aa: CSVPMSDSPNSPLHF
cdr3_nt: TGCAGCGTACCCATGTCGGACAGCCCTAATTCACCCCTCCACTTT

clone_size: -
d_call: -
v_call: TRBV6-6
j_call: TRBJ1-2
cdr3_aa: CASSYQGKMTDGYTF
cdr3_nt: TGTGCCAGCAGTTATCAGGGGAAAATGACCGATGGCTACACCTTC

clone_size: -
d_call: TRBD1
v_call: TRBV11-2
j_call: TRBJ1-2
cdr3_aa: CASSRTGDSGYTF
cdr3_nt: TGTGCCAGCAGCCGTACAGGGGACTCCGGCTACACCTTC

clone_size: -
d_call: -
v_call: TRBV5-4
j_call: TRBJ2-7
cdr3_aa: CASSLAARSEQYF
cdr3_nt: TGTGCCAGCAGCTTGGCTGCCCGGTCCGAGCAGTACTTC

clone_size: -
d_call: -
v_call: TRBV14
j_call: TRBJ2-2
cdr3_aa: CASSPRGTGELFF
cdr3_nt: TGTGCCAGCAGCCCCCGGGGGACCGGGGAGCTGTTTTTT

clone_size: -
d_call: -
v_call: TRBV4-1
j_call: TRBJ2-7
cdr3_aa: CASSQGSGYEQYF
cdr3_nt: TGCGCCAGCAGCCAAGGGTCGGGGTACGAGCAGTACTTC

clone_size: -
d_call: TRBD1
v_call: TRBV11-1
j_call: TRBJ1-3
cdr3_aa: CASSSYLDRGNTIYF
cdr3_nt: TGTGCCAGCAGCTCCTACCTGGACAGGGGAAACACCATATATTTT

clone_size: -
d_call: TRBD1
v_call: TRBV2
j_call: TRBJ2-2
cdr3_aa: CASGTGVKEVRTGELFF
cdr3_nt: TGTGCCAGCGGGACAGGGGTTAAAGAAGTTCGGACCGGGGAGCTGTTTTTT

clone_size: few
d_call: -
v_call: TRBV7-8
j_call: TRBJ1-1
cdr3_aa: CASSLDLFTEAFF
cdr3_nt: TGTGCCAGCAGCTTAGATCTATTCACTGAAGCTTTCTTT

clone_size: few
d_call: -
v_call: TRBV6-5
j_call: TRBJ1-1
cdr3_aa: CASRLRGNAEAFF
cdr3_nt: TGTGCCAGCAGGCTAAGGGGGAACGCTGAAGCTTTCTTT

clone_size: -
d_call: TRBD1
v_call: TRBV27
j_call: TRBJ1-1
cdr3_aa: CASSLGTDPATEAFF
cdr3_nt: TGTGCCAGCAGTTTGGGGACAGATCCGGCCACTGAAGCTTTCTTT